This section outlines one TCR beta chain sequence together with its context. The participants were between roughly 18 and 100 years old and came from about two dozen US areas. Generated by immunoSEQ multiplex PCR, the TCRdb table keeps only in-frame clones and is missing some. The profile shows 450,000 or so clones, 90% of them singletons. The sample comes from a study of blood T cell repertoires in COVID-19. Sequencing was carried out using PBMCs or T cells enriched from blood (not recorded which). The clonotype comes from a man aged 18 to 30 who had recovered from COVID-19.

In DNA, the CDR3 is TGTGCCAGCAGTTTTAGTGCCGCTATTGGTGAAAAACTGTTTTTT. It codes for CASSFSAAIGEKLFF. This chain uses TRBV27 with TRBJ1-4; unclear D gene. V lost 3 bases and J lost 7, with 15 bases in between. The germline V gene encodes CDR1 MNHEY and CDR2 SMNVEV (reference sequence). The CDR3 contains 15 residues.